These T cell receptor beta chains were read from a single sample in a study of regulatory T cells in long-lasting Graves disease. TCRdb redid the calling of the multiplex PCR reads with MiXCR, one entry per CDR3 protein. Of about 430,000 distinct CDR3 sequences in the sample, about 21% were seen once. Sequences were derived from peripheral blood mononuclear cells (PBMCs), sampled when the disease was refractory, from a patient treated with antithyroid drugs. Receptor source: a female donor with Graves disease. Each CDR3 is given with its conserved first and last residue. The order of the fields is D gene, clone size, J gene, V gene, CDR3 DNA, CDR3 protein. A D gene is named only where the DNA matches it firmly. Some rows have no size entry. The others give once, few or many, or a class for an expanded clone.

TRBD1	NA	TRBJ1-2	TRBV14	TGTGCCAGCAGCCCTAGACAGGGGGCCATATACTATGGCTACACCTTC	CASSPRQGAIYYGYTF
NA	many	TRBJ2-5	TRBV28	TGTGCCAGCCGTCGGATGGTTGGGGACCAAGAGACCCAGTACTTC	CASRRMVGDQETQYF
NA	NA	TRBJ1-2	TRBV12-3/TRBV12-4	TGTGCCAGCAGCGGGGGACAACTCCCCAACTATGGCTACACCTTC	CASSGGQLPNYGYTF
TRBD2	NA	TRBJ2-5	TRBV7-7	TGTGCTAGTAGCTTAGGGACTAGCGGAACCCTCGTCGAGACCCGGTACTTC	CASSLGTSGTLVETRYF
TRBD1	NA	TRBJ1-1	TRBV7-9	TGTGCCAGCAGCTTAGGGGCAGGGGGCCCGGGCACTGAAGCTTTCTTT	CASSLGAGGPGTEAFF
TRBD2	NA	TRBJ2-5	TRBV10-3	TGTGCCATCAGTGAGTCGGAACTAGCGGATTCAATAACTCAAGAGACCCAGTACTTC	CAISESELADSITQETQYF
NA	NA	TRBJ2-3	TRBV2	TGTGCCAGCAGCTCACAGAGCACAGATACGCAGTATTTT	CASSSQSTDTQYF
NA	many	TRBJ1-5	TRBV2	TGTGCCAGCAGTAAGGAGAGGGGCAATCAGCCCCAGCATTTT	CASSKERGNQPQHF
TRBD2	many	TRBJ2-5	TRBV7-8	TGTGCCAGCAGCCCCCCGGGAGGCGGGTTTGAGACCCAGTACTTC	CASSPPGGGFETQYF
TRBD2	NA	TRBJ2-4	TRBV7-2	TGTGCCAGCAGATTTAGCGGGGGGTTCCCAGCCAAAAACATTCAGTACTTC	CASRFSGGFPAKNIQYF
NA	NA	TRBJ2-1	TRBV11-3	TGTGCCAGCAGCCCCCAGTCAGGGGAATACAATGAGCAGTTCTTC	CASSPQSGEYNEQFF
NA	few	TRBJ2-1	TRBV30	TGTGCCTGGAGTCCCCAGACCGCTAACAAGCAGTTCTTC	CAWSPQTANKQFF
NA	few	TRBJ1-2	TRBV9	TGTGCCAGCAGCGCGAGACAGGTTAACTATGGCTACACCTTC	CASSARQVNYGYTF
NA	few	TRBJ2-6	TRBV19	TGTGCCAGTAACCTCCGGGTTGGGGGCTCCGGGGCCAACGTCCTGACTTTC	CASNLRVGGSGANVLTF
NA	many	TRBJ2-7	TRBV10-3	TGTGCCATCACCAGGGGCCGGGAGCAGTACTTC	CAITRGREQYF
NA	many	TRBJ2-7	TRBV20-1	TGCAGTGCTAGTAACAGGGTGAACTACGAGCAGTACTTC	CSASNRVNYEQYF
NA	many	TRBJ2-7	TRBV2	TGTGCCAGCACCTCAGGGCTGCAGACCTACGAGCAGTACTTC	CASTSGLQTYEQYF
TRBD1	few	TRBJ2-2	TRBV5-1	TGCGCCAGCAGCTTGCGGCAGGGGGCGAGCGGGGAGCTGTTTTTT	CASSLRQGASGELFF
NA	many	TRBJ1-5	TRBV2	TGTGCCAGCAGTGAAGCTGCATCGAGGGAGCCCCAGCATTTT	CASSEAASREPQHF
NA	few	TRBJ2-3	TRBV28	TGTGCCAGCAGGTCCAGCACAGATACGCAGTATTTT	CASRSSTDTQYF
NA	few	TRBJ1-2	TRBV19	TGTGCCAGCAACCGCCCGGGTGGACAGAACTATGGCTACACCTTC	CASNRPGGQNYGYTF
NA	few	TRBJ2-1	TRBV28	TGTGCCAGCAGTTTGACTAGTGTGTCCTACAATGAGCAGTTCTTC	CASSLTSVSYNEQFF
NA	many	TRBJ1-2	TRBV6-1	TGTGCCAGCAGTGACGGCTACAGCTATGGCTACACCTTC	CASSDGYSYGYTF
NA	many	TRBJ1-2	TRBV3-1	TGTGCCAGCAGCCAAGATCATCGGTCGGCAGACTATGGCTACACCTTC	CASSQDHRSADYGYTF
NA	NA	TRBJ1-1	TRBV20-1	TGCAGTGCTAGCGGGGGACGCGGCTCTGAAGCTTTCTTT	CSASGGRGSEAFF
NA	few	TRBJ1-6	TRBV10-3	TGTGCCATCAGTGGGGTATCGTCTTCACCCCTCCACTTT	CAISGVSSSPLHF
TRBD1	many	TRBJ2-7	TRBV28	TGTGCCAGCACCGAAGACAGGGGGGTGGATTCCTACGAGCAGTACTTC	CASTEDRGVDSYEQYF
TRBD1	many	TRBJ2-5	TRBV7-8	TGTGCCAGCAGCCAAGACAGGGGGCTTCAAGAGACCCAGTACTTC	CASSQDRGLQETQYF
NA	NA	TRBJ1-4	TRBV20-1	TGCAGTGCTCCCCCCGGGGGGGGCGAAAAACTGTTTTTT	CSAPPGGGEKLFF
NA	many	TRBJ2-4	TRBV7-9	TGTGCCAGCAGCCTGGGACATGAAGCCAAAAACATTCAGTACTTC	CASSLGHEAKNIQYF
NA	many	TRBJ2-5	TRBV20-1	TGCAGTGCCCGAGAGGGGAGGGGGCCAGAGACCCAGTACTTC	CSAREGRGPETQYF
NA	NA	TRBJ1-1	TRBV19	TGTGCCAGTAGTCCTTTTGGGGGGCGGAACACTGAAGCTTTCTTT	CASSPFGGRNTEAFF
NA	NA	TRBJ2-1	TRBV2	TGTGCCAGCAGTTCCCGGGTCCCGTCGGATGAGCAGTTCTTC	CASSSRVPSDEQFF
TRBD2	NA	TRBJ2-7	TRBV20-1	TGCAGTGCTTGGACTAGCGAGAGCTCCTACGAGCAGTACTTC	CSAWTSESSYEQYF
TRBD2	few	TRBJ2-5	TRBV15	TGTGCCACCAGCGGCGGACTAGCGGGATCTTGGGCCGGTGAGACCCAGTACTTC	CATSGGLAGSWAGETQYF
NA	NA	TRBJ1-1	TRBV19	TGTGCCAGTAGTAGGACGGCGAACAGTGAAGCTTTCTTT	CASSRTANSEAFF
NA	NA	TRBJ1-1	TRBV7-9	TGTGCCAGCAGCTTAGTGGGTTTAGAAGCTTTCTTT	CASSLVGLEAFF
NA	many	TRBJ1-4	TRBV28	TGTGCCAGCAATCATCAGGGAGAGGTTGAAAAACTGTTTTTT	CASNHQGEVEKLFF
NA	many	TRBJ1-5	TRBV19	TGTGCCAGTACGGGGCAGGGAGGCAATCAGCCCCAGCATTTT	CASTGQGGNQPQHF
NA	many	TRBJ1-2	TRBV12-3/TRBV12-4	TGTGCCAGCAGAGAGGGAAGCCTGGAGGGCTACACCTTC	CASREGSLEGYTF
TRBD2	NA	TRBJ2-7	TRBV4-1	TGCGCCAGCAGCCAACTCCAACTAGCGGGGGAGCAGTACTTC	CASSQLQLAGEQYF
TRBD1	many	TRBJ1-1	TRBV28	TGTGCCAGCAGGCGGGGGGACAGGCTATACACTGAAGCTTTCTTT	CASRRGDRLYTEAFF
NA	NA	TRBJ2-2	TRBV20-1	TGCAGTGCTCGTAGCAGAAACACCGGGGAGCTGGTTTTT	CSARSRNTGELVF
NA	many	TRBJ2-7	TRBV6-1	TGTGCCAGCACCCCCCGAAGGGAGCGTACCTACGAGCAGTACTTC	CASTPRRERTYEQYF
TRBD1	many	TRBJ2-4	TRBV2	TGTGCCAGCAGTGGTTGGACAGGGGGCCCCGATGAAAACATTCAGTACTTC	CASSGWTGGPDENIQYF
NA	many	TRBJ2-7	TRBV28	TGTGCCAGCACCTTCGGACAGCCGGCTGGTGAGCAGTACTTC	CASTFGQPAGEQYF
TRBD2	once	TRBJ2-7	TRBV12-3/TRBV12-4	TGTGCCAGCAGACTAGCGCCCCTGGACGAGCAGTACTTC	CASRLAPLDEQYF
NA	many	TRBJ2-7	TRBV28	TGTGCCAGCAGTTTTGACAAACCGGGGAGCTCCTACGAGCAGTACTTC	CASSFDKPGSSYEQYF
NA	many	TRBJ2-7	TRBV20-1	TGCAGTGCTGCCCTCCGGCCCCCCTACGAGCAGTACTTC	CSAALRPPYEQYF
TRBD1	many	TRBJ1-1	TRBV9	TGTGCCAGCAGCGATCGGACAGGGCTGAGGACTGAAGCTTTCTTT	CASSDRTGLRTEAFF
NA	NA	TRBJ1-5	TRBV18	TGTGCCAGCTCATCCGATCGAAGTCAGCCCCAGCATTTT	CASSSDRSQPQHF
NA	few	TRBJ1-2	TRBV20-1	TGCAGTGCTAGAGATAGTTCGACAGCGAAATTCTATGGCTACACCTTC	CSARDSSTAKFYGYTF
TRBD1	many	TRBJ2-5	TRBV28	TGTGCCAGCACCCATTTCAGGGGGCAAGAGACCCAGTACTTC	CASTHFRGQETQYF
NA	NA	TRBJ1-5	TRBV28	TGTGCCAGCCAAAATCGGGGCAATCAGCCCCAGCATTTT	CASQNRGNQPQHF
NA	many	TRBJ2-2	TRBV29-1	TGCAGCGTTCACCAGCGATCCGGGGAGCTGTTTTTT	CSVHQRSGELFF
NA	NA	TRBJ2-3	TRBV20-1	TGCAGTGCTAGATTCGGGGGTACAGATACGCAGTATTTT	CSARFGGTDTQYF
NA	few	TRBJ2-5	TRBV3-1	TGTGCCAGCAGCCAAGATCTCAGGGGTTGGGAGACCCAGTACTTC	CASSQDLRGWETQYF
TRBD1	NA	TRBJ2-2	TRBV24-1	TGTGCCACCAGTGACCTCAAAGGGACAGGGATTGGCGGGGAGCTGTTTTTT	CATSDLKGTGIGGELFF
NA	many	TRBJ1-1	TRBV18	TGTGCCAGCTCACCAAATCTGGACACTGAAGCTTTCTTT	CASSPNLDTEAFF
NA	many	TRBJ2-4	TRBV28	TGTGCCAGCAGTTTATACGGGGGCGAAAACATTCAGTACTTC	CASSLYGGENIQYF